Listed below are T cell receptor beta chains from one sample, sequenced in a study of breast tumors, draining lymph nodes, adjacent tissues. TCRdb used MiXCR to reprocess the multiplex PCR reads, holding one entry per CDR3 protein. The sample has fewer than 150,000 distinct CDR3 sequences; 21% are singletons. Source material: axillary lymph node tissue. The receptors originated from a female donor with breast cancer. Some clones in this sample may be carry-over from other donors' samples. Each CDR3 is given with its conserved first and last residue. Each record gives: clone size, J gene, V gene, D gene, CDR3 protein, CDR3 DNA. D genes are given only for firm matches. Size is stated for part of the rows, as once, few or many counts, or as a class when the clone is expanded.

many | TRBJ1-3 | TRBV5-4 | - | CASSLASGGNTIYF | TGTGCCAGCAGCTTGGCCAGTGGTGGAAACACCATATATTTT
many | TRBJ1-4 | TRBV7-9 | TRBD1 | CASRGTGNEKLFF | TGTGCCAGCAGGGGGACAGGGAATGAAAAACTGTTTTTT
many | TRBJ2-1 | TRBV11-3 | - | CASSPSAYNEQFF | TGTGCCAGCAGCCCTAGCGCCTACAATGAGCAGTTCTTC
many | TRBJ2-7 | TRBV27 | TRBD2 | CASSRFPGTTYEQYF | TGTGCCAGCAGTCGCTTTCCCGGGACTACCTACGAGCAGTACTTC
many | TRBJ1-2 | TRBV15 | - | CATSSSQGGYTF | TGTGCCACCAGCAGCAGCCAGGGTGGCTACACCTTC
many | TRBJ1-2 | TRBV2 | - | CASSDPGAGYTF | TGTGCCAGCAGTGACCCTGGGGCTGGCTACACCTTC
- | TRBJ1-1 | TRBV29-1 | TRBD1 | CSVSLTGVNTEAFF | TGCAGCGTATCTCTAACAGGGGTGAACACTGAAGCTTTCTTT
many | TRBJ2-2 | TRBV10-3 | - | CAISATDRNTGELFF | TGTGCCATCAGTGCGACGGACAGAAACACCGGGGAGCTGTTTTTT
few | TRBJ1-5 | TRBV5-5 | TRBD1 | CASSSEDRGNQPQHF | TGTGCCAGCAGCTCCGAGGACAGGGGCAATCAGCCCCAGCATTTT
many | TRBJ2-1 | TRBV5-1 | - | CASSFFPGEGNEQFF | TGCGCCAGCAGCTTTTTCCCGGGAGAGGGCAATGAGCAGTTCTTC
many | TRBJ2-1 | TRBV7-2 | TRBD2 | CASSPGGAGGHNEQFF | TGTGCCAGCAGCCCCGGAGGAGCGGGAGGACACAATGAGCAGTTCTTC
many | TRBJ1-5 | TRBV20-1 | - | CSALFSNQPQHF | TGCAGTGCCCTATTTAGCAATCAGCCCCAGCATTTT
many | TRBJ2-7 | TRBV30 | - | CAWSLGLRGYEQYF | TGTGCCTGGAGTTTAGGACTGAGAGGGTACGAGCAGTACTTC
many | TRBJ2-7 | TRBV18 | - | CASSPNPGLTQDEQYF | TGTGCCAGCTCACCGAACCCGGGACTCACCCAGGACGAGCAGTACTTC
- | TRBJ2-1 | TRBV24-1 | - | CAASDFVTNEGQFF | TGTGCCGCCAGTGATTTCGTCACTAACGAGGGGCAGTTCTTC
- | TRBJ1-2 | TRBV28 | - | CASRQQDYGYTF | TGTGCCAGCAGGCAACAGGACTATGGCTACACCTTC
- | TRBJ1-6 | TRBV20-1 | - | CSAGISRGRDSPLHF | TGCAGTGCTGGAATTTCCAGGGGACGGGATTCACCCCTCCACTTT